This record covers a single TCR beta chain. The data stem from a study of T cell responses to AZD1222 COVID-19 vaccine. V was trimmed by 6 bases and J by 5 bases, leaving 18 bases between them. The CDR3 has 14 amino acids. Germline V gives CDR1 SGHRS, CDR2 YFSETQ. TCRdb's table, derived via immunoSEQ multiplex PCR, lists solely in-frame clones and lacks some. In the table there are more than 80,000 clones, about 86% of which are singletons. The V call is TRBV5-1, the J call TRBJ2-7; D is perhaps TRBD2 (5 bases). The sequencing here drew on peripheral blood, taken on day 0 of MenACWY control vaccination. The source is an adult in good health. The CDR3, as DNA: TGCGCCAGCAACTCCAGCGGAACCGGGGACGAGCAGTACTTC. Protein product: CASNSSGTGDEQYF.